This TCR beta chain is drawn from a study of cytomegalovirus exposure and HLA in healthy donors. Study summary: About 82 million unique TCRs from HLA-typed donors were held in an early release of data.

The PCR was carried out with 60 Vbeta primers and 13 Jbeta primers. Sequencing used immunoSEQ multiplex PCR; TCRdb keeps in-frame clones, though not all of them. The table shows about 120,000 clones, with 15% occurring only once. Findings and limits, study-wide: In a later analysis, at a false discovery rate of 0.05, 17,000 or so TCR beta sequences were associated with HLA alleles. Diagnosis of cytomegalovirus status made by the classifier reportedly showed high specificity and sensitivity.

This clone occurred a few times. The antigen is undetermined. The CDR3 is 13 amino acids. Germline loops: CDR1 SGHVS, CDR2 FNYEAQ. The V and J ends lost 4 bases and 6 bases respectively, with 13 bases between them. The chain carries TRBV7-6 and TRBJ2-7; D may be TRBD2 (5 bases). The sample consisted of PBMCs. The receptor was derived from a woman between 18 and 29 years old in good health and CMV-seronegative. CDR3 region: CASSSDLASEQYF. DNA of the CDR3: TGTGCCAGCAGCTCAGATCTAGCTTCCGAGCAGTACTTC.